This entry features one T cell receptor (beta chain) sequence. The treatment denotes: oral pan-JAK inhibitor, 5-10 mg twice daily. This entry belongs to a study of CD8+ T cells in alopecia areata. Turning to the study itself: Treated patients were dosed with oral tofacitinib, taking 5 to 10 mg twice daily.

cDNA reverse transcribed from extracted RNA served as the sequencing template. TCRdb's table, derived via immunoSEQ multiplex PCR, lists solely in-frame clones and lacks some. The sample lists a few hundred thousand clones, about two fifths occurring once. V gave up 3 bases and J gave up 6 bases; unmatched junction bases: 5. Germline assignment: CDR1 SGHVS and CDR2 FQNEAQ. This CDR3 comprises 14 residues. The sequencing here drew on CD4+ T cells sorted from blood, taken at approximately week 30, from a patient treated with tofacitinib. The genes are TRBV7-8 and TRBJ1-1; 9 bases are shared with TRBD1. The source of this sequence is a human donor with alopecia areata. Here the CDR3 reads CASSFGTGYAEAFF. CDR3 bases: TGTGCCAGCAGCTTCGGGACAGGGTACGCTGAAGCTTTCTTT.